Presented here are 10 T cell receptor beta chains from one specimen sequenced in a study of Ad26.COV2.S vaccination and SARS-CoV-2 variants. Treatment: some 20 received Ad26.COV2.S at low or high dose, single or two shots; about 5 received placebo; per-sample allocation not given. Repertoires come from day 63 after the first vaccine or placebo injection. Some clones are missing from TCRdb's copy, which holds only in-frame ones; the method was immunoSEQ multiplex PCR. The sample lists fewer than 800,000 clones; around 89% were seen once. The sample in question was peripheral blood, obtained in a trial of Ad26.COV2.S vaccine versus placebo. All receptors derive from a person between 18 and 65 years old who received the Ad26.COV2.S COVID-19 vaccine or a placebo.

The rearrangement links TRBV9 to TRBJ1-3, with 7 bases lining up with TRBD1. The CDR3 has 16 amino acids. CDR1 is SGDLS, CDR2 YYNGEE, per germline. The J segment lost 1 base and the V segment lost 0 bases, leaving 4 bases of the junction unmatched. The CDR3: CASSVDGTASGNTIYF. As DNA, the CDR3 is TGTGCCAGCAGCGTAGACGGGACAGCTTCTGGAAACACCATATATTTT. The complete variable domain, with remaining parts taken from reference TRBV9 and TRBJ1-3, reads DSGVTQTPKHLITATGQRVTLRCSPRSGDLSVYWYQQSLDQGLQFLIQYYNGEERAKGNILERFSAQQFPDLHSELNLSSLELGDSALYFCASSVDGTASGNTIYFGEGSWLTVV.

A word on this clone: Additional DNA sequences in this sample encode the identical CDR3. The chain recombines TRBV3-1 (or the pseudogene TRBV3-2) with TRBJ1-3; no clear D. The V gene lost 1 base and the J gene lost 3 bases, with 4 bases spanning the gap. This CDR3 contains 13 residues. Germline loops: CDR1 LGHDT, CDR2 YNNKEL (reference sequence). The CDR3 is CASSQGGGNTIYF. In DNA form, the CDR3 reads TGTGCCAGCAGCCAAGGGGGTGGAAACACCATATATTTT.

The chain links TRBV6-5 to TRBJ2-7; D remains unclear. The CDR3 sequence is 15 residues long. The V and J ends lost 0 bases and 6 bases respectively, with 15 bases between them. The germline CDR1 and CDR2 sequences are MNHEY and SVGAGI. CDR3 sequence reads: CASSYSGPDRTEQYF. The CDR3 DNA is TGTGCCAGCAGTTACTCCGGACCGGACCGAACCGAGCAGTACTTC.

The chain has TRBV6-5 and TRBJ2-7; D might be TRBD1 or TRBD2, each matching 5 bases. V lost 6 bases, J lost 4 bases, and 16 bases lay in between. The length of the CDR3 is 14 residues. The germline CDR1 and CDR2 sequences are MNHEY and SVGAGI. The CDR3 coding sequence is TGTGCCAGCAGCCCACCCGGGGCGATATACGAGCAGTACTTC. The encoded protein is CASSPPGAIYEQYF.

The chain links TRBV28 to TRBJ1-1; 7 bases fit TRBD1. Germline lookup yields CDR1 MDHEN and CDR2 SYDVKM. V trimming: 5 bases; J trimming: 11 bases; junction bases outside the gene matches: 11. CDR3 length: 13 residues. The CDR3 nucleotides are TGTGCCAGCAGTATCCCAGACAGGGTTCCGGCTTTCTTT. Amino acid sequence: CASSIPDRVPAFF.

Only one count was recorded for this clone. V is TRBV30 and J is TRBJ2-3; 7 bases are shared with TRBD2. V lost 7 bases, J lost 5 bases, and 15 bases stayed unmatched. Per the germline V gene, CDR1 is GTSNPN and CDR2 is SVGIG (reference sequence). The CDR3 runs 15 residues. CDR3 sequence: CASEGRRAGVDTQYF. DNA for the CDR3: TGTGCCTCGGAGGGGAGGAGGGCGGGGGTAGATACGCAGTATTTT. The full variable domain, completed using reference TRBV30 and TRBJ2-3, is SQTIHQWPATLVQPVGSPLSLECTVEGTSNPNLYWYRQAAGRGLQLLFYSVGIGQISSEVPQNLSASRPQDRQFILSSKKLLLSDSGFYLCASEGRRAGVDTQYFGPGTRLTVL.

The genes are TRBV12-3 or TRBV12-4 and TRBJ1-4; perhaps TRBD1 as D (5 bases). Trimming shortened V by 3 bases and J by 6 bases, and 8 bases separated the two germline ends. This CDR3 is built from 13 residues. CDR3 in amino acids: CASSFLTDEKLFF. The CDR3, as DNA: TGTGCCAGCAGTTTCTTGACAGATGAAAAACTGTTTTTT.

The chain joins TRBV6-1 to TRBJ1-2; 7 nucleotides line up with TRBD1. Germline CDR1 is MNHNS and CDR2 is SASEGT. This CDR3 comprises 15 residues. J was trimmed by 6 bases and V by 2 bases; bases with no gene match: 9. The CDR3 loop reads CASSETQGGFNGYTF. CDR3 nucleotide sequence: TGTGCCAGCAGTGAAACTCAGGGGGGTTTCAATGGCTACACCTTC.

The J gene is TRBJ2-2, the V gene TRBV29-1; D might be TRBD1 (5 bases). The CDR3 is 13 amino acids. From germline, CDR1 is SQVTM and CDR2 ANQGSEA. Deletions cut 6 bases from V and 5 bases from J, with 13 bases between. The CDR3 region has the DNA TGCAGCGTGCGGCAGGGTCTGACCGGGGAGCTGTTTTTT. This gives the protein CSVRQGLTGELFF.

The chain recombines TRBV4-2 with TRBJ2-3; 14 nucleotides align to TRBD2. This CDR3 contains 19 residues. The V gene end was trimmed by 2 bases and the J gene end by 5 bases; junction bases not matched to a gene: 12. Per germline, CDR1 LGHNA and CDR2 YNFKEQ. This CDR3 reads CASSQPGGTSGRRLDTQYF. The CDR3 DNA follows: TGTGCCAGCAGCCAACCAGGCGGGACTAGCGGGAGAAGATTAGATACGCAGTATTTT.